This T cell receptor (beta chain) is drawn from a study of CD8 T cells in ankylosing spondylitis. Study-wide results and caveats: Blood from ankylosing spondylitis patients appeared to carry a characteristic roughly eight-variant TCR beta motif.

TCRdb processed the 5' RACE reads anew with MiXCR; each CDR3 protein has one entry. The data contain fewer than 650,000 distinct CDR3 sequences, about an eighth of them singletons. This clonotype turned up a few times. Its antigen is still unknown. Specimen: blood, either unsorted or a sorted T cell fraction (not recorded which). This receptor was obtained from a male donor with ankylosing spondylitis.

The CDR3 DNA reads TGTGCCATCAGTGACCTTGGACTAGGCGCCTACGAGCAGTACTTC. Amino acid sequence: CAISDLGLGAYEQYF. This chain connects TRBV10-3 to TRBJ2-7, with 7 bases fitting TRBD2. Trimming removed 3 bases from V and 2 bases from J; junction bases left unmatched: 7. CDR1 and CDR2 (germline): ENHRY, SYGVKD. The CDR3 runs 15 residues.